These 22 T cell receptor beta chains came from one sample sequenced in a study of CD8+CD57+ T cells in acquired aplastic anemia. According to the study, genomic DNA was the template for TCR beta VDJ and CDR3 profiling. TCRdb itself ran the reads through MiXCR, one entry per CDR3 protein. Counted here are 150,000 to 200,000 distinct CDR3 sequences, about half occurring once; the ten biggest clones make up 2.5% to 3.5%. Material for sequencing was sorted CD4+, CD8+, or CD8+CD57+ T cells (not recorded which) from PBMCs. The receptors were gathered from a human donor in good health.

This chain links TRBV20-1 with TRBJ2-7, with D possibly TRBD2 on 6 matching bases. This CDR3 contains 13 residues. V lost 2 bases and J lost 6, with 14 bases in between. Germline V CDR1 and CDR2: DFQATT, SNEGSKA (reference sequence). The CDR3 DNA follows: TGCAGTGCTAGAAGGGCTCTGGAGGGCGAGCAGTACTTC. Translation: CSARRALEGEQYF.

This CDR3 is CASRWGSGELFF. CDR3 bases: TGTGCCAGCAGGTGGGGCTCCGGGGAGCTGTTTTTT. The chain uses TRBV12-3 or TRBV12-4 and TRBJ2-2, with a possible D match to TRBD1 (5 bases). The CDR3 loop spans 12 amino acids. V shed 6 bases and J shed 6 bases, with 8 bases lying between them.

This clonotype has a count of ten or more. The rearrangement links TRBV7-8 to TRBJ2-3, with TRBD2 identical over 8 bases. The CDR3 covers 12 residues. Germline V gives CDR1 SGHVS, CDR2 FQNEAQ. J gave up 4 bases and V 9 bases, and 3 bases lay outside the gene matches. This CDR3 is CASSGTPDTQYF. The DNA of the CDR3 is TGTGCCAGTAGCGGGACGCCAGATACGCAGTATTTT.

V is TRBV10-3 and J is TRBJ2-7, with 8 nucleotides matching TRBD2. Germline V gene sequence: CDR1 ENHRY, CDR2 SYGVKD. The V gene end was trimmed by 0 bases and the J gene end by 4 bases; junction bases not matched to a gene: 5. The CDR3 is 15 amino acids. CDR3 in DNA: TGTGCCATCAGTGAGTCTCAAGCGGGGGCGTACGAGCAGTACTTC. Protein: CAISESQAGAYEQYF.

In its sample, this clonotype is medium-sized. The chain has TRBV29-1 and TRBJ2-7; D uncertain. V was shortened by 7 bases and J by 0 bases, with 13 bases between the two germline ends. The CDR3 loop spans 13 amino acids. Germline V gene data show CDR1 as SQVTM and CDR2 as ANQGSEA. For the CDR3, the DNA is TGCAGCGCCTACGACCCGAGCTCCTACGAGCAGTACTTC. This translates into CSAYDPSSYEQYF.

With respect to this clonotype: This may be a read error: a much more frequent sequence differs by one nucleotide. V and J are TRBV10-1 and TRBJ2-1; D is perhaps TRBD2 (5 bases). Germline loops: CDR1 WNHNN, CDR2 SYGVQD (reference sequence). The CDR3 extends over 14 amino acids. The DNA of the CDR3 is TGTGCCGGCGGCCAACCTGAGGGTTCTCAGGCGCAGTTCTTC. It yields the protein CAGGQPEGSQAQFF.

This clonotype occurred many times. The chain has TRBV20-1 and TRBJ1-5, with TRBD1 as a possible D gene (5 bases). CDR3 length equals 12 residues. Trimming took off 2 bases at V and 7 bases at J, with 9 bases between the two ends. Germline V gives CDR1 DFQATT, CDR2 SNEGSKA (reference sequence). In DNA, the CDR3 is TGCAGTGCTAGATCCGGGGCACAGCCCCAGCATTTT. It is translated as CSARSGAQPQHF.

J is TRBJ2-5 and V is TRBV5-4, with 7 bases matching TRBD2. This CDR3 spans 14 amino acids. Germline CDR1 reads SGHNT; CDR2 reads YYREEE (reference sequence). V gave up 4 bases and J gave up 1 base; unmatched junction bases: 4. CDR3 in DNA: TGTGCCAGCAGCGCAGGGACTACCCAAGAGACCCAGTACTTC. As protein: CASSAGTTQETQYF.

CDR3: CASHKGATGSGANVLTF. In DNA, the CDR3 is TGTGCCAGTCACAAGGGGGCTACGGGCTCTGGGGCCAACGTCCTGACTTTC. The rearrangement uses TRBV19 and TRBJ2-6; 7 positions match TRBD1. Per the germline V gene, CDR1 is LNHDA and CDR2 is SQIVND (reference sequence). This CDR3 spans 17 amino acids. V lost 8 bases to trimming and J lost 0 bases; unmatched junction nucleotides: 10. Looking up the rest from reference TRBV19 and TRBJ2-6 gives the full variable domain: DGGITQSPKYLFRKEGQNVTLSCEQNLNHDAMYWYRQDPGQGLRLIYYSQIVNDFQKGDIAEGYSVSREKKESFPLTVTSAQKNPTAFYLCASHKGATGSGANVLTFGAGSRLTVL.

This clonotype has a handful of counts. The V call is TRBV3-1, the J call TRBJ2-1; possible D gene TRBD2, 5 bases. CDR1 and CDR2 from the germline V gene are LGHDT and YNNKEL (reference sequence). V lost 4 bases and J lost 0, with 10 bases in between. This CDR3 comprises 15 residues. CDR3 sequence (DNA): TGTGCCAGCAGCCGGGGAGAATCCTCCTACAATGAGCAGTTCTTC. As protein: CASSRGESSYNEQFF.

The count of this clonotype is one. This chain links TRBV19 with TRBJ1-5; D uncertain. CDR1 and CDR2 (germline): LNHDA, SQIVND (reference sequence). V gave up 9 bases and J gave up 0 bases, with 12 bases separating them. The CDR3 contains 14 residues. The CDR3 sequence: CASRTGYSNQPQHF. The DNA for the CDR3 is TGTGCCAGCAGAACGGGTTATAGCAATCAGCCCCAGCATTTT.

This clonotype was seen a handful of times. V usage is TRBV10-3 and J usage is TRBJ2-3; 7 positions match TRBD1. The CDR3 has 15 amino acids. The V segment lost 3 bases and the J segment 2 bases; nucleotides outside the gene matches: 5. The germline V gene encodes CDR1 ENHRY and CDR2 SYGVKD. CDR3 sequence reads: CAISESGTATDTQYF. As DNA, the CDR3 is TGTGCCATCAGTGAATCGGGGACAGCCACAGATACGCAGTATTTT.

The chain has TRBV29-1 and TRBJ1-3; D not certain. The germline CDR1 and CDR2 sequences are SQVTM and ANQGSEA. CDR3 length: 14 residues. The CDR3 reads CMGSGGWSGNTIYF. DNA of the CDR3: TGCATGGGGAGTGGAGGGTGGTCTGGAAACACCATATATTTT. Together with reference TRBV29-1 and TRBJ1-3, the CDR3 gives the full variable domain: SAVISQKPSRDICQRGTSLTIQCQVDSQVTMMFWYRQQPGQSLTLIATANQGSEATYESGFVIDKFPISRPNLTFSTLTVSNMSPEDSSIYLCMGSGGWSGNTIYFGEGSWLTVV.

This clonotype was detected a few times. The chain carries TRBV6-2 or TRBV6-3 and TRBJ2-1, with 10 bases matching TRBD2. The V gene's germline CDR1 is MNHEY and CDR2 SVGEGT. The J segment lost 10 bases and the V segment lost 6 bases, leaving 12 bases of the junction unmatched. This CDR3 is 15 amino acids long. In DNA form, the CDR3 reads TGTGCCAGCAGGAGGAGCGGGAGGGCCTTCGAGGAGCAGTTCTTC. It specifies CASRRSGRAFEEQFF.

This clonotype was seen only once. A read error is possible here, since a much larger clone lies one base away. V and J are TRBV20-1 and TRBJ1-5; D not certain. The CDR3 contains 17 residues. Looked up from germline, CDR1 is DFQATT and CDR2 is SNEGSKA (reference sequence). CDR3 bases: TGCGGTGCTAGCCCCGAGGTAGGACCCTGGAGCAATCAGCCCCAGCATTTT. It encodes CGASPEVGPWSNQPQHF.

This clonotype showed up many times. V is TRBV6-2 or TRBV6-3 and J is TRBJ2-1; D is unclear. Per germline, CDR1 MNHEY and CDR2 SVGEGT. The CDR3 has 12 amino acids. Trimming cost V 7 bases and J 4 bases, with 8 bases left between them. The CDR3 DNA sequence: TGTGCCAGCACCGAACGGTACAATGAGCAGTTCTTC. It translates to CASTERYNEQFF.

The sample holds many counts of this clonotype. The chain joins TRBV4-1 to TRBJ2-1, with 8 bases fitting TRBD2. The CDR3 is 16 amino acids. The germline gives CDR1 MGHRA, CDR2 YSYEKL. Trimming removed 4 bases from V and 4 bases from J; junction bases left unmatched: 9. As DNA, the CDR3 is TGCGCCAGCAGCCCCCGGACTAGCTCAACGTACAATGAGCAGTTCTTC. Protein product: CASSPRTSSTYNEQFF.

This sequence joins TRBV19 and TRBJ1-1; D unclear. CDR1 and CDR2 (germline): LNHDA, SQIVND (reference sequence). This CDR3 is built from 13 residues. Trimming stripped 0 bases from V and 5 bases from J, with 7 bases between. CDR3 nucleotide sequence: TGTGCCAGTAGTATAGATTTGGGGACTGAAGCTTTCTTT. As protein: CASSIDLGTEAFF.

The genes are TRBV12-3 or TRBV12-4 and TRBJ1-2; D gene unclear. The CDR3 totals 13 residues. V was clipped by 6 bases and J by 6 bases, with 14 bases between them. DNA for the CDR3: TGTGCCAGCAGACCCGACTTACAGAATGGCTACACCTTC. Amino acid sequence: CASRPDLQNGYTF.

This clonotype came up many times. The chain recombines TRBV7-2 with TRBJ2-5; TRBD2 matches at 8 bases. V lost 2 bases, J lost 5 bases, and 7 bases stayed unmatched. CDR3 length: 15 residues. Germline CDR1 and CDR2: SGHTA and FQGNSA. The CDR3 sequence: CASSLLGTRVETQYF. The CDR3 coding sequence is TGTGCCAGCAGCTTACTAGGGACTAGAGTTGAGACCCAGTACTTC.

The sample holds one count of this clonotype. V and J are TRBV29-1 and TRBJ2-7; 8 nucleotides align to TRBD1. With 6 bases clipped from V and 3 bases from J, the junction kept 4 bases outside the gene matches. This CDR3 has 12 amino acids. Germline CDR1 reads SQVTM; CDR2 reads ANQGSEA. The CDR3 DNA reads as TGCAGCGTGGGGGACAGGAACTACGAGCAGTACTTC. Its translation is CSVGDRNYEQYF.

This CDR3 reads CAWSTTGNYGYTF. In DNA form, the CDR3 reads TGTGCCTGGAGTACAACAGGGAACTATGGCTACACCTTC. The J gene is TRBJ1-2, the V gene TRBV30; D possibly corresponds to TRBD1 (6 bases). Trimming removed 2 bases at V and 2 bases at J, with 9 bases between. The CDR3 length is 13 residues. The V gene's germline CDR1 is GTSNPN and CDR2 SVGIG (reference sequence).